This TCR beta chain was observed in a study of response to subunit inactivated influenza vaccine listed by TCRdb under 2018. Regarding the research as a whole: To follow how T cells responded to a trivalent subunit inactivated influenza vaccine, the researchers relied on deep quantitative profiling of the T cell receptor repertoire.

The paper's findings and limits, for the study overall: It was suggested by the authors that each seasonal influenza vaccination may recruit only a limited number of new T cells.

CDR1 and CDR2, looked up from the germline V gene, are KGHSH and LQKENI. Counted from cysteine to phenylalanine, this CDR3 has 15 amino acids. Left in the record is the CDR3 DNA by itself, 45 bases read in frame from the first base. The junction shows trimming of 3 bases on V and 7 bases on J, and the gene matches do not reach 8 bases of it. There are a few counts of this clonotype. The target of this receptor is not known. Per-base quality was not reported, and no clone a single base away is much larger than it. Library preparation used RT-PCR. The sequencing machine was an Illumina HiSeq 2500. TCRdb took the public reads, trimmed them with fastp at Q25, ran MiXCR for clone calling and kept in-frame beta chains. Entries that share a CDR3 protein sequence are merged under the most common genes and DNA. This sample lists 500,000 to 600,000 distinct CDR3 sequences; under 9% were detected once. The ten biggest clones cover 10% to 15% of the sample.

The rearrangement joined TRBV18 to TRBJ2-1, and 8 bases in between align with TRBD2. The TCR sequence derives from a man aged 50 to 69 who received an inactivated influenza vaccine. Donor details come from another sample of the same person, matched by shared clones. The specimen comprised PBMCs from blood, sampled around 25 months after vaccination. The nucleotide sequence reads TGTGCCAGCTCACCCCTCCGGGGGGGCTTGAATGAGCAGTTCTTC. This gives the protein CASSPLRGGLNEQFF.